This passage covers 29 T cell receptor beta chains from one sample sequenced in a study of somatic mutations in cytotoxic T cells in rheumatoid arthritis. Some clones are missing from TCRdb's copy, which holds only in-frame ones; the method was immunoSEQ multiplex PCR. The sample has 15,000 to 20,000 clones, 65% to 80% seen once. Sequenced: CD8+ T cells sorted from blood. The source is an adult with rheumatoid arthritis.

The chain is built from TRBV21-1 and TRBJ1-2; the D segment call TRBD1 is taken from the table without a DNA check. TRBV21-1 constitutes a pseudogene. The CDR3 is made up of 15 amino acids. The CDR3, as DNA: TGTGCCAGCAGCTTACCGGGACAGGGAGGCGGCGGCTACACCTTC. It yields the protein CASSLPGQGGGGYTF.

The chain couples TRBV7-9 to TRBJ1-2, with 7 bases aligning to TRBD1. Germline V gene lookup returns CDR1 SEHNR and CDR2 FQNEAQ (reference sequence). This CDR3 is built from 15 residues. The V gene end was trimmed by 1 base and the J gene end by 5 bases; junction bases not matched to a gene: 7. The CDR3 region has the DNA TGTGCCAGCAGCTTAGTTGGGCAGGGGGATTATGGCTACACCTTC. Its translation: CASSLVGQGDYGYTF. The full variable domain, rest sourced from reference TRBV7-9 and TRBJ1-2, is DTGVSQNPRHKITKRGQNVTFRCDPISEHNRLYWYRQTLGQGPEFLTYFQNEAQLEKSRLLSDRFSAERPKGSFSTLEIQRTEQGDSAMYLCASSLVGQGDYGYTFGSGTRLTVV.

The V call is TRBV9, the J call TRBJ2-5; D is possibly TRBD1 (6 bases). CDR3 length: 12 amino acids. V lost 3 bases and J 3 bases, leaving 6 bases between the germline ends. Per the germline V gene, CDR1 is SGDLS and CDR2 is YYNGEE. CDR3 DNA: TGTGCCAGCAGCGGGACAGAAGAGACCCAGTACTTC. This codes for CASSGTEETQYF.

The CDR3 region is CASSSHEKLFF. The CDR3 nucleotides are TGTGCCAGCAGCTCCCATGAAAAACTGTTTTTT. The gene calls are TRBV7-9 and TRBJ1-4; D call uncertain. The CDR3 covers 11 residues. Germline V CDR1 and CDR2: SEHNR, FQNEAQ (reference sequence). The V end was cut by 4 bases, the J end by 6 bases, with 3 bases between.

The chain recombines TRBV5-8 with TRBJ1-5; tentatively, D is TRBD1 (6 bases). The ends were cut back, 4 bases at V and 9 bases at J, with 17 bases in the middle. CDR1 is SGHTS, CDR2 YDEGEE, per germline. The CDR3 length is 14 residues. This CDR3 reads CASSPPRGPSPQHF. CDR3 DNA sequence: TGTGCCAGCAGCCCGCCCAGGGGCCCTTCGCCCCAGCATTTT.

The J gene is TRBJ2-3, the V gene TRBV6-4; 8 nucleotides match TRBD2. The trim removed 0 bases at V and 2 bases at J, leaving 4 bases unmatched. The CDR3 extends over 16 amino acids. From germline, CDR1 is MRHNA and CDR2 SNTAGT. CDR3 DNA sequence: TGTGCCAGCAGTGACTCCCCGGGGGGGGCCACAGATACGCAGTATTTT. Translating gives CASSDSPGGATDTQYF.

This chain links TRBV6-1 with TRBJ2-2, with 11 bases identical to TRBD2. CDR1 and CDR2 (germline): MNHNS, SASEGT. The CDR3 length is 17 residues. V was pared by 2 bases and J by 5 bases, with 7 bases of the junction left unmatched. DNA for the CDR3: TGTGCCAGCAGTGAATGGTTTAGCGGGAGGGCGACCGGGGAGCTGTTTTTT. This sequence encodes CASSEWFSGRATGELFF.

This clone was observed a handful of times. V and J are TRBV7-9 and TRBJ2-7; weak D call: TRBD2 (6 bases). The CDR3 is 13 residues long. The V gene lost 6 bases and the J gene lost 7 bases, with 16 bases spanning the gap. Germline values: CDR1 SEHNR, CDR2 FQNEAQ (reference sequence). The DNA of the CDR3 is TGTGCCAGCAGTTCGGGCGGGGAGCGTGAGCAGTACTTC. The encoded protein is CASSSGGEREQYF.

V gene TRBV10-3 combines with J gene TRBJ2-5; 11 bases fit TRBD2. This CDR3 spans 14 amino acids. V dropped 11 bases and J dropped 2; count of bases not matched to a gene: 7. The germline gives CDR1 ENHRY, CDR2 SYGVKD. The CDR3 is CAAGTSGGQETQYF. The CDR3, as DNA: TGTGCCGCCGGAACTAGCGGGGGACAAGAGACCCAGTACTTC.

CDR3 amino acids: CASRAGGANYGYTF. CDR3 nucleotide sequence: TGTGCCAGCAGAGCCGGGGGAGCTAACTATGGCTACACCTTC. V is TRBV27 and J is TRBJ1-2; possibly TRBD1 for D (5 bases). This CDR3 comprises 14 residues. Deletions cut 6 bases from V and 0 bases from J, with 11 bases between. Germline lookup yields CDR1 MNHEY and CDR2 SMNVEV (reference sequence).

The chain couples TRBV4-1 to TRBJ2-7; possibly TRBD1 for D (6 bases). The V end lost 3 bases, the J end lost 2 bases, and 8 bases lay between the germline ends. The CDR3 extends over 13 amino acids. CDR1 is MGHRA and CDR2 is YSYEKL in the germline V gene. The CDR3 region is CASSHRQAYEQYF. The CDR3, as DNA: TGCGCCAGCAGCCACCGACAGGCCTACGAGCAGTACTTC.

Concerning this clone itself: One end of the junction fails to match germline, which may point to a read error. This rearrangement joins TRBV10-3 to TRBJ2-7; 7 bases map to TRBD1. Germline V gene sequence: CDR1 ENHRY, CDR2 SYGVKD. The CDR3 length is 15 residues. The CDR3 DNA is TGTGCCAGCAGTTACGTGGGGACAGTTACCTACGAGCAGTACTTC. It translates to CASSYVGTVTYEQYF.

The chain recombines TRBV7-9 with TRBJ2-1; 13 bases align to TRBD2. Germline lookup yields CDR1 SEHNR and CDR2 FQNEAQ (reference sequence). The CDR3 contains 18 residues. V lost 3 bases and J lost 0; bases outside the gene matches: 5. In DNA form, the CDR3 reads TGTGCCAGCAGCTTCGGACTAGCGGGGGCCAGCTCCTACAATGAGCAGTTCTTC. Protein: CASSFGLAGASSYNEQFF.

This clone has just a few counts. The chain uses TRBV27 and TRBJ1-3; 8 nucleotides line up with TRBD1. Germline V gives CDR1 MNHEY, CDR2 SMNVEV (reference sequence). The CDR3 contains 15 residues. V lost 4 bases to trimming and J lost 3 bases; unmatched junction nucleotides: 5. In DNA form, the CDR3 reads TGTGCCAGCAGTTCGACAGGGGACTTTGGAAACACCATATATTTT. Its protein is CASSSTGDFGNTIYF.

This sequence joins TRBV29-1 and TRBJ2-1, with a possible D match to TRBD2 (6 bases). CDR1 is SQVTM, CDR2 ANQGSEA, per germline. The length of the CDR3 is 16 residues. Deletions cut 2 bases from V and 2 bases from J, with 16 bases between. DNA of the CDR3: TGCAGCGTTGAAAGGCCCCCTAGCGCGGCCTACAATGAGCAGTTCTTC. It specifies CSVERPPSAAYNEQFF.

The gene calls are TRBV7-9 and TRBJ2-1; TRBD1 agrees at 11 bases. Germline CDR1 and CDR2: SEHNR and FQNEAQ (reference sequence). This CDR3 is built from 16 residues. V lost 2 bases and J lost 4; bases outside the gene matches: 4. The DNA for the CDR3 is TGTGCCAGCAGCTTATCGGACAGGGGGCTTTACAATGAGCAGTTCTTC. It translates to CASSLSDRGLYNEQFF.

The chain combines TRBV7-9 with TRBJ1-1; no clear D gene. Trimming shortened V by 6 bases and J by 2 bases, and 10 bases separated the two germline ends. The CDR3 length is 13 residues. Germline-derived CDR1 and CDR2 are SEHNR and FQNEAQ (reference sequence). The DNA of the CDR3 is TGTGCCAGCAGACCGACTGAAAACACTGAAGCTTTCTTT. Protein sequence: CASRPTENTEAFF.

The chain combines TRBV15 with TRBJ1-6; no clear D. This CDR3 is built from 13 residues. Looked up from germline, CDR1 is LNHNV and CDR2 is YYDKDF (reference sequence). V dropped 2 bases and J dropped 10 bases, with 9 bases sitting between them. This CDR3 reads CATSRSGGSPLHF. The CDR3 region has the DNA TGTGCCACCAGCAGATCTGGAGGGTCACCCCTCCACTTT.

The CDR3 bases are TGTGCCAGTAATATGCAGGGGGCTTTTTACGAAGCTTTCTTT. Translating it yields CASNMQGAFYEAFF. The chain links TRBV19 to TRBJ1-1; 8 bases are a match to TRBD1. With 7 bases clipped from V and 8 bases from J, the junction kept 12 bases outside the gene matches. The V gene's germline CDR1 is LNHDA and CDR2 SQIVND (reference sequence). The CDR3 extends over 14 amino acids.

This sequence joins TRBV4-1 and TRBJ1-2; D is uncertain. CDR3 length: 17 residues. The V gene lost 0 bases and the J gene lost 0 bases, with 14 bases spanning the gap. CDR1 is MGHRA, CDR2 YSYEKL, per germline. CDR3 in amino acids: CASSQDTVYKANYGYTF. The CDR3 bases are TGCGCCAGCAGCCAAGATACAGTATACAAAGCTAACTATGGCTACACCTTC.

This chain uses TRBV27 with TRBJ1-2, with 7 positions matching TRBD1. V shed 4 bases, J shed 7 bases, and the junction held 12 bases outside the gene matches. This CDR3 comprises 15 residues. Germline CDR1 is MNHEY and CDR2 is SMNVEV (reference sequence). The CDR3 DNA reads as TGTGCCAGCAGTTCATTACAGGGGAATGACTCTGGCTACACCTTC. The encoded protein is CASSSLQGNDSGYTF.

The CDR3 bases are TGTGCCGAGGCCGGGAACACTGAAGCTTTCTTT. This gives the protein CAEAGNTEAFF. The chain is built from TRBV2 and TRBJ1-1; the D is unclear. The V end was cut by 11 bases, the J end by 1 base, with 8 bases between. Germline assignment: CDR1 SNHLY and CDR2 FYNNEI. CDR3 length equals 11 residues. Using reference TRBV2 and TRBJ1-1 for the parts outside the CDR3, the full variable domain is EPEVTQTPSHQVTQMGQEVILRCVPISNHLYFYWYRQILGQKVEFLVSFYNNEISEKSEIFDDQFSVERPDGSNFTLKIRSTKLEDSAMYFCAEAGNTEAFFGQGTRLTVV.

V is TRBV4-1 and J is TRBJ2-7; a possible D gene is TRBD2 (6 bases). From germline, CDR1 is MGHRA and CDR2 YSYEKL. The CDR3 has 14 amino acids. The germline V and J ends were trimmed by 3 bases and 3 bases, with 12 bases remaining between them. The CDR3 bases are TGCGCCAGCAGCCAGATTAGCGGAGACTACGAGCAGTACTTC. It encodes CASSQISGDYEQYF.

This CDR3 reads CASSLLITGLAGQETQYF. Written as DNA, the CDR3 is TGTGCCAGCAGCCTTCTGATCACAGGGTTGGCTGGCCAAGAGACCCAGTACTTC. The gene calls are TRBV5-6 and TRBJ2-5, with D maybe TRBD1 (6 bases). There are 18 residues in the CDR3. Germline V gene lookup returns CDR1 SGHDT and CDR2 YYEEEE. V was cut by 4 bases and J by 1 base, with 23 bases left in between. Filled out from reference TRBV5-6 and TRBJ2-5, the complete variable domain reads DAGVTQSPTHLIKTRGQQVTLRCSPKSGHDTVSWYQQALGQGPQFIFQYYEEEERQRGNFPDRFSGHQFPNYSSELNVNALLLGDSALYLCASSLLITGLAGQETQYFGPGTRLLVL.

V is TRBV10-3 and J is TRBJ1-1, with 7 bases aligning to TRBD1. CDR3 length equals 13 residues. Unmatched junction bases numbered 2, after V lost 3 bases and J lost 4 bases. CDR1 is ENHRY and CDR2 is SYGVKD in the germline V gene. CDR3: CAISEDRVTEAFF. DNA of the CDR3: TGTGCCATCAGTGAAGACAGGGTCACTGAAGCTTTCTTT.

This clone is a singleton in its sample. Additional DNA sequences in this sample encode the identical CDR3. This sequence joins TRBV4-1 and TRBJ1-2, with D perhaps matching TRBD1 (6 bases). The CDR3 extends over 14 amino acids. Per germline, CDR1 MGHRA and CDR2 YSYEKL. Trimming took off 1 base at V and 3 bases at J, with 9 bases between the two ends. Here the CDR3 DNA reads TGCGCCAGCAGCCAAGTAGGGGGGGACTATGGCTACACCTTC. It encodes CASSQVGGDYGYTF.

V is TRBV19 and J is TRBJ2-3, with 14 nucleotides matching TRBD2. V shed 8 bases and J 2 bases; nucleotides not matched to a gene: 3. Germline CDR1 is LNHDA and CDR2 is SQIVND (reference sequence). This CDR3 spans 15 amino acids. In nucleotides, the CDR3 is TGTGCCAGTTGGACTAGCGGGAGGAACACAGATACGCAGTATTTT. Residues: CASWTSGRNTDTQYF.

This sequence joins TRBV27 and TRBJ2-7; no clear D. The CDR3 contains 12 residues. V was shortened by 6 bases and J by 0 bases, with 6 bases between the two germline ends. The germline gives CDR1 MNHEY, CDR2 SMNVEV (reference sequence). In DNA form, the CDR3 reads TGTGCCAGCAGGGCCCCCTCCTACGAGCAGTACTTC. Its translation is CASRAPSYEQYF.

The chain links TRBV6-5 to TRBJ2-5; possible D gene TRBD2, 6 bases. The CDR3 runs 13 residues. Trimming took 2 bases from V and 5 from J, leaving 9 bases between them. Germline loops: CDR1 MNHEY, CDR2 SVGAGI. This CDR3 reads CASSYLGGETQYF. The CDR3 coding sequence is TGTGCCAGCAGTTACCTCGGAGGGGAGACCCAGTACTTC.